This TCR beta chain appears in the sequencing data of a study of shared clonotypes between healthy human individuals (dated by TCRdb to 2020 to 2022). With respect to the entire study: The cohort included three men and a couple of women between 18 and 49 years of age. Per donor, three plates each were used for CD4 naive and CD4 memory, two for CD8 naive, and one for CD8 memory. The study deeply sequenced blood TCR repertoires of about 5 healthy adults to estimate repertoire size and the extent of clonotype sharing between individuals. Libraries were prepared and TCR repertoires were sequenced by different laboratories using diverse techniques, in order to increase sequencing depth and limit assay-specific biases. Leukapheresis yielded between about 0.8 and 9.5 billion PBMCs per donor.

Using the deep immunoSEQ assay, TCR CDR3 regions were amplified from genomic DNA by multiplex PCR. Extracted genomic DNA from each cell subset was spread evenly across all wells of several immunoSEQ 96-well plates, with each plate serving as a replicate. Each replicate PCR for sorted subsets received around 200 ng genomic DNA, equal to 30,000 or so T cell genomes. Purified libraries were measured with a Qubit 3.0 fluorometer, size-checked on a Bioanalyzer 2100, and measured again with the KAPA Library Quantification kit. Each immunoSEQ 96-well plate was sequenced on its own single-read 150-cycle Illumina NextSeq 550 flow cell. The study's own analysis went as follows. The immunoSEQ output contained only junctional sequences without quality scores, so filtering could not match that applied to full-length reads. To assign V/J genes and CDR3, sequences were annotated using PyIR, a Python wrapper for IgBLAST v1.9, with IMGT germline references. Reads with weak V/J assignments (E-value above 1e-6), missing CDR3, stop codons, out-of-frame junctions, or ambiguous translated residues were removed. A V3J clonotype was defined by an identical inferred V gene, J gene, and CDR3 amino acid sequence. The percentage overlap between two repertoires was calculated by dividing the number of shared unique clonotypes by the size of the smaller repertoire. Three approaches were used to assess repertoire richness: RTK rarefaction, the Chao1 estimator, and Recon v2.1 estimates of unobserved clonotypes. Generation probabilities were computed with OLGA for all TCRbeta clonotypes obtained by the gDNA method from a handful of donors. Held by TCRdb, this immuneACCESS table contains in-frame sequences only and omits some clones. Under half of the omission traces to an unresolved V gene where checked; the cause of the rest is unknown. V and J calls and clone size follow that table, whereas D and trimming were derived from the DNA. The sample table contains roughly 2 million clones; only one count was recorded for almost 96% of them. Roughly 0.13% of the sample is in the top ten clones.

The donors were healthy, HIV-negative adults who had no recently reported acute infections or vaccinations. All donors were Caucasian adults living in Nashville, Tennessee, USA. Magnetic negative selection was used to enrich CD4+ T cells, after which naive cells were positively selected on CD45RA and the negative fraction became the memory subset. Blood was collected by leukapheresis, and PBMCs were isolated by Ficoll-Histopaque density gradient centrifugation and then cryopreserved in liquid nitrogen vapor phase. Analytical flow cytometry was used to check the purity and quantity of every magnetically sorted T cell population. Genomic DNA was isolated from every sorted fraction and measured by UV absorbance on a Nanodrop 2000c. V trim: 2 bases; J trim: 2 bases; unmatched bases: 2. Inclusive of the bounding cysteine and phenylalanine, the CDR3 is 14 residues long. The entry retains the CDR3 DNA only, 42 bases that are in frame from base 1. Via the germline V gene, CDR1 is LGHNA and CDR2 YSLEER.

General study outcomes and caveats: Clonotypes shared by all four sorted-subset donors showed higher generation probabilities than non-shared clonotypes. The genetic and exposure-history diversity represented was limited by the small number of donors. Pairwise subsampling led to the expectation that sequencing depth would affect the degree of clonotype sharing among donors. Sampling was restricted to blood, and TCR repertoires in tissues likely differ from the TCR repertoires found in blood. Larger estimated clonotype richness was generally found for naive subsets than for memory subsets. Rarefaction of sorted-subset datasets indicated incomplete sequencing despite the large sequencing depth. Across several donors, approximately 5% of naive CD4, approximately 3.6% of naive CD8, under 2.5% of memory CD4, and about 0.4% of memory CD8 clonotypes were shared.

Note on this clone: Its antigen is still unknown. No quality values exist for individual bases; no much larger clone is one base distant.

Input material: naive CD4+ T cells sorted from blood. Explained via the paper, the cell subset or site label denotes: CD45RA+ positively selected. The receptor was derived from a man between 18 and 29 years old in good health. Recombination connected TRBV4-3 to TRBJ2-5; the junction holds 7 bases that match TRBD1. The CDR3 loop reads CASSQQQGQETQYF. The nucleotide sequence is TGCGCCAGCAGCCAACAACAGGGGCAAGAGACCCAGTACTTC.